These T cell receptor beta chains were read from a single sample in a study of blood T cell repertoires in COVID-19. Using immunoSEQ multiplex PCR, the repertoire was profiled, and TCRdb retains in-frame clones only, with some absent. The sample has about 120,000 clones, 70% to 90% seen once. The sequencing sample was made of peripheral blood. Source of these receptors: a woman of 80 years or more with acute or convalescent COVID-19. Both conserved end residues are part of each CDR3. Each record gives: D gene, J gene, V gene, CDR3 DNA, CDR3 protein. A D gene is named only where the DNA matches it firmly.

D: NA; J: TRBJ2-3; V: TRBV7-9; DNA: TGTGCCAGCAGCTTAGGCGGGGGCAACACAGATACGCAGTATTTT; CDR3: CASSLGGGNTDTQYF
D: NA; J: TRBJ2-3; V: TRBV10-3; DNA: TGTGCCATCAGTAAGGGTCAGGGATCGGATACGCAGTATTTT; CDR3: CAISKGQGSDTQYF
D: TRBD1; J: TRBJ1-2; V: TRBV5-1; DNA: TGCGCCAGCAGCCCAGGGACAGGGGTAGACGCTAACTATGGCTACACCTTC; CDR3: CASSPGTGVDANYGYTF
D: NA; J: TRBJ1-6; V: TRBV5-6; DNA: TGTGCCAGCAGCTTGGAAACCTGGGCAGGACTCACACCCCTCCACTTT; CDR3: CASSLETWAGLTPLHF
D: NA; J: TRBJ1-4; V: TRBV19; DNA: TGTGCCAGTAGTTCCCGAAGACACTTAACTAATGAAAAACTGTTTTTT; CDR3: CASSSRRHLTNEKLFF
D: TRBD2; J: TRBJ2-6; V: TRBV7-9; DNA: TGTGCCAGCAGCCTCGGGGGGGTGGCAGGGGCCAACGTCCTGACTTTC; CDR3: CASSLGGVAGANVLTF
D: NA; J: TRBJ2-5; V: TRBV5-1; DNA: TGCGCCAGCAGCTTGAGCAGGGCACAGGAGACCCAGTACTTC; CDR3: CASSLSRAQETQYF
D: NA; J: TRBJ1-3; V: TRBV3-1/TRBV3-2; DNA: TGTGCCAGCAGCCCCCACAGCCTCTCTGGAAACACCATATATTTT; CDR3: CASSPHSLSGNTIYF
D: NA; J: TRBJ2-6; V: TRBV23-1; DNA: TGCGCCCGCAGTCGCCGAACCGGGGGCGCGGGGGCGGGGGCCAACGTCCTGACTTTC; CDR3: CARSRRTGGAGAGANVLTF
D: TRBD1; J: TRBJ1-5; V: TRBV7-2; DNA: TGTGCCAGCAGCTTAGGGACAGGGAGTCAGCCCCAGCATTTT; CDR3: CASSLGTGSQPQHF
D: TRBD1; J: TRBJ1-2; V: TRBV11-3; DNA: TGTGCCAGCAGGGCCGGACAGGCTAACCCCTATGGCTACACCTTC; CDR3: CASRAGQANPYGYTF
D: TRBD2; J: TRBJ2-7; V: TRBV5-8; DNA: TGTGCCAGCAGCTTGGAAGTTTGGGAGGGGTCCTACGAGCAGTACTTC; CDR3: CASSLEVWEGSYEQYF
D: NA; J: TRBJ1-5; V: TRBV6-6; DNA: TGTGCCAGCAGCACAGATTATAGCAATCAGCCCCAGCATTTT; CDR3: CASSTDYSNQPQHF
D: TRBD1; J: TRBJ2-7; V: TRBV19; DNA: TGTGCCAGTAGTTGGGGTGGGACAGCCTTGGAAGAGCAGTACTTC; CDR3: CASSWGGTALEEQYF
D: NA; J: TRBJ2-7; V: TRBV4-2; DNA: TGTGCCAGCAGCCAAGATCTGAGGGCCGAGCAGTACTTC; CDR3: CASSQDLRAEQYF
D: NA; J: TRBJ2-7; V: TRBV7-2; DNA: TGTGCCAGCAGCTCCTTAATCTCGGGGGAGCAGTACTTC; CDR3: CASSSLISGEQYF
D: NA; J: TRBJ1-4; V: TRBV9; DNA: TGTGCCAGCAGCGTAGGAGGGGGAGAGACTAATGAAAAACTGTTTTTT; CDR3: CASSVGGGETNEKLFF
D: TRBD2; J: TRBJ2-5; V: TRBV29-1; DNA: TGCAGCGCCGGACTAGCGATTCGACAAGAGACCCAGTACTTC; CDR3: CSAGLAIRQETQYF
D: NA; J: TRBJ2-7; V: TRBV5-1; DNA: TGCGCCAGCAGCACGAATACCGGATCTGGACAGATCTACGAGCAGTACTTC; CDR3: CASSTNTGSGQIYEQYF
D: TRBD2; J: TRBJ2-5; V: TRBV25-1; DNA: TGTGCCAGCAGTGAACCGACGGGACTAGCGGGAGAGACCCAGTACTTC; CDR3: CASSEPTGLAGETQYF
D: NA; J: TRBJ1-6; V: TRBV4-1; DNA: TGCGCCAGCGGTCCCATGGATCGGGATAATTCACCCCTCCACTTT; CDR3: CASGPMDRDNSPLHF
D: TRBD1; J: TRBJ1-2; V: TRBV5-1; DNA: TGCGCCAGCAGCCCGGGGGACAGGGGCTATGGCTACACCTTC; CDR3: CASSPGDRGYGYTF